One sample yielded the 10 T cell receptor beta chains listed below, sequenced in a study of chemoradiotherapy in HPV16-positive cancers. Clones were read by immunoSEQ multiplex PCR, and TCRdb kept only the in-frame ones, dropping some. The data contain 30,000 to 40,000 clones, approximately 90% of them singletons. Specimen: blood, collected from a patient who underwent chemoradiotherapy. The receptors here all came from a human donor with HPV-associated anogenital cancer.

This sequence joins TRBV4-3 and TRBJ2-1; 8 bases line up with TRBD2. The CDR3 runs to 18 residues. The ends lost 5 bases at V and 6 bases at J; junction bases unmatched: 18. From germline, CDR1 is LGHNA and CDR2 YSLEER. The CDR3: CASSINGLAGSEINEQFF. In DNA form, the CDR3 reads TGCGCCAGCAGCATTAATGGTCTAGCGGGCAGTGAAATCAATGAGCAGTTCTTC.

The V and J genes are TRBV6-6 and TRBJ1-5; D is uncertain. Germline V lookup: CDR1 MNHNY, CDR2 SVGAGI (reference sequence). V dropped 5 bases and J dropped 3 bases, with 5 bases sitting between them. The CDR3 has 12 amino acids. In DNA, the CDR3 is TGTGCCAGCAGTACTATCAATCAGCCCCAGCATTTT. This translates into CASSTINQPQHF.

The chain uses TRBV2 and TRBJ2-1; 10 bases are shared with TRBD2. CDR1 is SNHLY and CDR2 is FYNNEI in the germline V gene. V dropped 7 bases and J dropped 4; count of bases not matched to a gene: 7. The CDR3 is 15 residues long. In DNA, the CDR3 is TGTGCCAGCATTAAAAGCGGGGGGGCTTACAATGAGCAGTTCTTC. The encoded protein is CASIKSGGAYNEQFF.

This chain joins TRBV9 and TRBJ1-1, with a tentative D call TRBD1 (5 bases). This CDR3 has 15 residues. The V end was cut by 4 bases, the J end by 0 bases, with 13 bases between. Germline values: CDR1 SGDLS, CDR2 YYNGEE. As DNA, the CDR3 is TGTGCCAGCAGCCTAGACAGTGGGCTGAACACTGAAGCTTTCTTT. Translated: CASSLDSGLNTEAFF.

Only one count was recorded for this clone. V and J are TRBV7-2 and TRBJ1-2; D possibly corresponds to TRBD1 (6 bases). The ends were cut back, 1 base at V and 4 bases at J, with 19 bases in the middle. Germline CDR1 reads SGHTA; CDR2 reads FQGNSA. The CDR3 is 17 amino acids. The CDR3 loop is CASSLGASQGPIYGYTF. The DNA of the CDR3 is TGTGCCAGCAGCTTAGGGGCGTCACAGGGTCCAATCTATGGCTACACCTTC.

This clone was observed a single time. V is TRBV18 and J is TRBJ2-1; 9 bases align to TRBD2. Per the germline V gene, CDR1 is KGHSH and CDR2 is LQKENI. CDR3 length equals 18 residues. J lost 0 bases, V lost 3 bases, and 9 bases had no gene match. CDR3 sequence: CASSPLAGPSSSYNEQFF. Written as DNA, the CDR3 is TGTGCCAGCTCACCCCTAGCGGGGCCTTCGAGCTCCTACAATGAGCAGTTCTTC.

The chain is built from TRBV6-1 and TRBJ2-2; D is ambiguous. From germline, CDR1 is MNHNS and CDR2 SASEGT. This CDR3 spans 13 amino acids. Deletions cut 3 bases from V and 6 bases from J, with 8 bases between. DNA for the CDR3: TGTGCCAGCAGTGAGGGTGTCTCCGGGGAGCTGTTTTTT. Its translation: CASSEGVSGELFF.

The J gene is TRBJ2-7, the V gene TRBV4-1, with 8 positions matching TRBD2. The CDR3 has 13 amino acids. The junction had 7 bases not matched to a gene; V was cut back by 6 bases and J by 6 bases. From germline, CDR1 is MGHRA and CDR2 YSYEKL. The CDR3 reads CASRFSGETEQYF. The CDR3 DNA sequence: TGCGCCAGCAGATTTAGCGGGGAGACCGAGCAGTACTTC.

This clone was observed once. CDR3 amino acids: CAISDVDRTWDGAYEQYF. CDR3 DNA: TGTGCCATCAGTGACGTGGACAGGACTTGGGATGGGGCTTACGAGCAGTACTTC. The rearrangement uses TRBV10-3 and TRBJ2-7, with 7 positions matching TRBD1. Germline CDR1 and CDR2: ENHRY and SYGVKD. The CDR3 loop spans 18 amino acids. The V segment lost 3 bases and the J segment 4 bases; nucleotides outside the gene matches: 18.

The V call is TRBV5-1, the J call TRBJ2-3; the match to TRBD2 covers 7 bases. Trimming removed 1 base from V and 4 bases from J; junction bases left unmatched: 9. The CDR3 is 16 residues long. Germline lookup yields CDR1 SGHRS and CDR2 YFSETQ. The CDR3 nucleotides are TGCGCCAGCAGCTTGTTAGTCGGGGGGATATCAGATACGCAGTATTTT. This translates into CASSLLVGGISDTQYF.